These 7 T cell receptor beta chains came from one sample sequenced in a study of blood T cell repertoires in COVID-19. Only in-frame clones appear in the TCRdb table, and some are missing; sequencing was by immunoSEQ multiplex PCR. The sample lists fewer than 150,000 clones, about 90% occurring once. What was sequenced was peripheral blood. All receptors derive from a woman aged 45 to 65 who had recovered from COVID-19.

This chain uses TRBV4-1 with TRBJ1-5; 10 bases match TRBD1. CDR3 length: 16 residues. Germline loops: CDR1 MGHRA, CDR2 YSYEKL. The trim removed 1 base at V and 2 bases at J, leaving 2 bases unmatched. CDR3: CASSQVGTGGNQPQHF. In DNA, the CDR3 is TGCGCCAGCAGCCAAGTAGGGACAGGGGGCAATCAGCCCCAGCATTTT.

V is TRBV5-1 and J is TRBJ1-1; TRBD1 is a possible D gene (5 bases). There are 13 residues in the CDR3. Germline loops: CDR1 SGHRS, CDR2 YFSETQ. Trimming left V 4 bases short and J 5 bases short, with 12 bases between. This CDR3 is CASSRVGVTEAFF. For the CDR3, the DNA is TGCGCCAGCAGCCGAGTAGGGGTGACTGAAGCTTTCTTT.

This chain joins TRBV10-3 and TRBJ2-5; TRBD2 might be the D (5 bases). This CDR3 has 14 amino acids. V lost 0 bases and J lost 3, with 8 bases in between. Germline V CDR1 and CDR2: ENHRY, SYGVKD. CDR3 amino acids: CAISESVGEETQYF. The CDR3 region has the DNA TGTGCCATCAGTGAGTCGGTGGGAGAAGAGACCCAGTACTTC.

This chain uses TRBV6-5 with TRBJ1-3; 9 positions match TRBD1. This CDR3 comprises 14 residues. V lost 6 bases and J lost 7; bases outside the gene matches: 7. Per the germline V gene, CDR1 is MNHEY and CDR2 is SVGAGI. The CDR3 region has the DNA TGTGCCAGCAGGTCCGGGACAGGGAGTAACACCATATATTTT. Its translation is CASRSGTGSNTIYF.

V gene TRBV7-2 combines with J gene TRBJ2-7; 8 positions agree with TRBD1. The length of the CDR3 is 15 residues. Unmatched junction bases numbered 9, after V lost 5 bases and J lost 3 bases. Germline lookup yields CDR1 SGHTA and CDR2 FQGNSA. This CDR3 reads CASSLQTGVRYEQYF. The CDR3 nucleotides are TGTGCCAGCAGCCTCCAGACAGGGGTTCGCTACGAGCAGTACTTC. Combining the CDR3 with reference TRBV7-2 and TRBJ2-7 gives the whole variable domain GAGVSQSPSNKVTEKGKDVELRCDPISGHTALYWYRQSLGQGLEFLIYFQGNSAPDKSGLPSDRFSAERTGGSVSTLTIQRTQQEDSAVYLCASSLQTGVRYEQYFGPGTRLTVT.

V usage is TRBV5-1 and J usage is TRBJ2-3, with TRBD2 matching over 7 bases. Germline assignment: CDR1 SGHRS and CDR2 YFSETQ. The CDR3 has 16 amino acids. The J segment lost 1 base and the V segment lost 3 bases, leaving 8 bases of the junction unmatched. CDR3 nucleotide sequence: TGCGCCAGCAGCTACGGGACTACCGATCGCACAGATACGCAGTATTTT. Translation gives CASSYGTTDRTDTQYF.

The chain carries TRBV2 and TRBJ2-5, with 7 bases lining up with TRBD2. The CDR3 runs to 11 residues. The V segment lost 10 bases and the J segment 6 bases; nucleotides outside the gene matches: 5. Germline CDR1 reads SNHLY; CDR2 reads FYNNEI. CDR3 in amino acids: CATGLDKTQYF. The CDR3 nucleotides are TGTGCCACCGGACTAGACAAGACCCAGTACTTC.